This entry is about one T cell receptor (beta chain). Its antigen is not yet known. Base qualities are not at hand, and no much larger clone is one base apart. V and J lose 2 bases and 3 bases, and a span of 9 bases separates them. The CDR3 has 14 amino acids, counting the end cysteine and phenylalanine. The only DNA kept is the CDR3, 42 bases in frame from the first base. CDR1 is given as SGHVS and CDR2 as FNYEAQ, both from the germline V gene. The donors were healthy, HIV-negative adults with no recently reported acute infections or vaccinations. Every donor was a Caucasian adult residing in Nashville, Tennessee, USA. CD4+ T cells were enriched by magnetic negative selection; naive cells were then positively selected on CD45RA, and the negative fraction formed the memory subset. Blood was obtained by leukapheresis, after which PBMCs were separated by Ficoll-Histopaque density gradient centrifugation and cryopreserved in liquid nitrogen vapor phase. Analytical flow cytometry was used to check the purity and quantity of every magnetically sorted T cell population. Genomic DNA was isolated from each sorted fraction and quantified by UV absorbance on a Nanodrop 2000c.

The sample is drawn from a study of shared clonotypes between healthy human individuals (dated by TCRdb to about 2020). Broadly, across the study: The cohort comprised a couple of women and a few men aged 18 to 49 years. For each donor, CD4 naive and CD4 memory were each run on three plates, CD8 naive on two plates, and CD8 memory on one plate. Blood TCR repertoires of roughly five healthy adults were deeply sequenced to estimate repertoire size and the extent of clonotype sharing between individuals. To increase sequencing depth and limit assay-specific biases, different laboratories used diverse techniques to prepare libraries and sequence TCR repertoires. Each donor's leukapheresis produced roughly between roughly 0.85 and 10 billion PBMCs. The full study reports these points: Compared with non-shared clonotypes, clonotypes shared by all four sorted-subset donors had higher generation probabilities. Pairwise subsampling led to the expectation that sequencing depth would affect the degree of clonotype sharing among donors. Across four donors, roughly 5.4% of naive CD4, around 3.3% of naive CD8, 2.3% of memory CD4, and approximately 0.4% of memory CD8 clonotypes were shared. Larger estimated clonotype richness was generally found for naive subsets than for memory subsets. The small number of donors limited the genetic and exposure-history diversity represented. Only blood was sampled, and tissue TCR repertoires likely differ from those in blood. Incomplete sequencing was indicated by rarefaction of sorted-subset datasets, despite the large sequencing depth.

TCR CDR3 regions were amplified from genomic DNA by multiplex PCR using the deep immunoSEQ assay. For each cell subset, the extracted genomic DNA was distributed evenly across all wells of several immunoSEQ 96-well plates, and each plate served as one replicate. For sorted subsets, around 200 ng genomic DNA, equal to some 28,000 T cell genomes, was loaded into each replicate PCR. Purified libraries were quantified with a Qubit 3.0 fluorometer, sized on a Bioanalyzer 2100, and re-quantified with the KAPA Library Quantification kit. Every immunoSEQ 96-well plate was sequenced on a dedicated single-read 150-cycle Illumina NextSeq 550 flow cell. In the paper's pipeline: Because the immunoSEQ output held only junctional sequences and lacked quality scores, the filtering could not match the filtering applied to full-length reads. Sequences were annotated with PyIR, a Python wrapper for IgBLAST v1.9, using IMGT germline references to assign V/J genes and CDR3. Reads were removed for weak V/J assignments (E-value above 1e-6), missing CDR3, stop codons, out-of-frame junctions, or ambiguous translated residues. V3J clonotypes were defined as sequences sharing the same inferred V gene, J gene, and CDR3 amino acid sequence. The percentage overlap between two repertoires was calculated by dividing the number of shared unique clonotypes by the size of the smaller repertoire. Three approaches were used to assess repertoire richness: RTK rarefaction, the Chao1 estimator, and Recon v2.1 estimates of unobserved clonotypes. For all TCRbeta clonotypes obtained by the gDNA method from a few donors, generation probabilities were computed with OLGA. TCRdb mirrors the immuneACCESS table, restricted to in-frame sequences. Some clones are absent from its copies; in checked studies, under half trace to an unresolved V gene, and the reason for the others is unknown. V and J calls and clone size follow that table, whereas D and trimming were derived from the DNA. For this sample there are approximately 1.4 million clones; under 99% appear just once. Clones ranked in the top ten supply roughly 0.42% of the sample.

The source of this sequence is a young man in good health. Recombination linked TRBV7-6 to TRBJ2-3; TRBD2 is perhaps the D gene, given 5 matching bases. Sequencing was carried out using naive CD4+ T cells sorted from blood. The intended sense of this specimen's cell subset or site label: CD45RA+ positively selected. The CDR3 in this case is CASSLRLPTDTQYF. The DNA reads TGTGCCAGCAGCTTAAGACTACCGACAGATACGCAGTATTTT.